This TCR beta chain was recorded in a study of T cell responses to AZD1222 COVID-19 vaccine. Regarding the study as a whole: Donors in the cohort were predominantly white British and more often female, and clonal diversity was possibly underestimated. Nearly half of spike-specific TCRs reportedly target unmutated variant regions. The span of vaccine-associated CD4 TCRs extended across spike, with dominance at 160-218 and 743-854. Following two doses of AZD1222, Spike-specific TCR breadth and depth rose.

Some clones are missing from TCRdb's copy, which holds only in-frame ones; the method was immunoSEQ multiplex PCR. The sample has 80,000 to 90,000 clones; roughly 90% are singletons. Germline CDR1 KGHSH, CDR2 LQKENI. With 2 bases removed from V and 6 bases from J, the gap between germline ends came to 19 bases. This CDR3 spans 17 amino acids. To note about this clone: Its antigen is as yet unknown.

Source: peripheral blood, taken on day 0 of MenACWY control vaccination. This sequence was found in an adult in good health. The chain carries TRBV18 and TRBJ2-2; weak D call: TRBD2 (6 bases). DNA for the CDR3: TGTGCCAGCTCACCAGCGGGGCAGGGCCTCCGGGCCGGGGAGCTGTTTTTT. It translates to CASSPAGQGLRAGELFF.